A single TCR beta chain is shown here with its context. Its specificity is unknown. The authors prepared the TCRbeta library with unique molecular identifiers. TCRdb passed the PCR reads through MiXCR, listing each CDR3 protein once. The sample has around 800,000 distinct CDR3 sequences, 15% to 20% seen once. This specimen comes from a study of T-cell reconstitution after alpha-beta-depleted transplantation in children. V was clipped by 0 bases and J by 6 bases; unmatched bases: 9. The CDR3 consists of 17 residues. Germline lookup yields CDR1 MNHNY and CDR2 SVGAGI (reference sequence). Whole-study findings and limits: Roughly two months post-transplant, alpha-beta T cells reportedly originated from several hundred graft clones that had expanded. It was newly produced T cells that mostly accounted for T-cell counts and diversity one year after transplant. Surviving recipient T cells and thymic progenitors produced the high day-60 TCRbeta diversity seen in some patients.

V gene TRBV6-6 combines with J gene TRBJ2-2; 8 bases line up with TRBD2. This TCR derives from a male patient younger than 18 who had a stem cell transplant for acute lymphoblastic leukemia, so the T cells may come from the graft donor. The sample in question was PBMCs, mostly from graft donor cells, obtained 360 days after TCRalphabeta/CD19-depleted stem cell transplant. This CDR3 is CASSYSGAGVGSGELFF. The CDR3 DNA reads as TGTGCCAGCAGTTACTCGGGAGCGGGAGTGGGGTCCGGGGAGCTGTTTTTT.